The T cell receptor beta chain described here comes from a study of shared clonotypes between healthy human individuals. In the authors' methods: There were no quality scores in the junction-only immunoSEQ sequences, so filtering differed. TCRdb keeps only in-frame clones here, not all; method: immunoSEQ multiplex PCR. V, J and clone size derive from that table, while D and trimming were established from the DNA sequence. Here the sample spans roughly 2 million clones, about 95% being singletons. Trimming left V 7 bases short and J 2 bases short, with 12 bases between. There are 13 residues in the CDR3. Germline CDR1 is SNHLY and CDR2 is FYNNEI.

The V call is TRBV2, the J call TRBJ2-7; no clear D. What was sequenced was naive CD4+ T cells sorted from blood. Described subset: CD45RA+ positively selected. The receptor was derived from a man between 18 and 29 years old in good health. CDR3 in amino acids: CASTIEKAYEQYF. The CDR3 DNA reads TGTGCCAGCACAATAGAAAAGGCCTACGAGCAGTACTTC. Complete variable domain (other parts from reference TRBV2 and TRBJ2-7): EPEVTQTPSHQVTQMGQEVILRCVPISNHLYFYWYRQILGQKVEFLVSFYNNEISEKSEIFDDQFSVERPDGSNFTLKIRSTKLEDSAMYFCASTIEKAYEQYFGPGTRLTVT.